A single sample is the source of the 15 T cell receptor beta chains below, sequenced in a study of blood T cell repertoires in COVID-19. Data came from immunoSEQ multiplex PCR; TCRdb stores just in-frame clones and leaves some out. The table lists about 80,000 clones, around 80% of them singletons. Material: peripheral blood. The receptor source for this set is a human donor in a cohort sampled during active COVID-19.

The CDR3 region is CASSQRRTGKGYTF. The CDR3 DNA reads TGTGCCAGCAGCCAACGCAGGACAGGGAAAGGCTACACCTTC. This rearrangement joins TRBV3-1 (or the pseudogene TRBV3-2) to TRBJ1-2; 8 bases match TRBD1. The CDR3 is 14 residues long. With V trimmed by 2 bases and J by 8 bases, 7 bases remained unmatched. Germline V gives CDR1 LGHDT, CDR2 YNNKEL (reference sequence).

CDR3 amino acids: CASSSGQGAGETQYF. In nucleotides, the CDR3 is TGTGCCAGCAGTTCGGGACAGGGGGCAGGGGAGACCCAGTACTTC. J is TRBJ2-5 and V is TRBV28; 12 bases agree with TRBD1. V gave up 4 bases and J gave up 5 bases; unmatched junction bases: 5. The CDR3 sequence is 15 residues long. Germline V CDR1 and CDR2: MDHEN, SYDVKM.

The rearrangement uses TRBV3-1 (or the pseudogene TRBV3-2) and TRBJ2-1, with 7 bases identical to TRBD2. The ends lost 3 bases at V and 5 bases at J; junction bases unmatched: 10. The CDR3 is 16 residues long. Looked up from germline, CDR1 is LGHDT and CDR2 is YNNKEL (reference sequence). This chain's CDR3 is CASSHPDPSGHNEQFF. CDR3 coding DNA: TGTGCCAGCAGCCACCCCGACCCTAGCGGACACAATGAGCAGTTCTTC.

The chain recombines TRBV7-3 with TRBJ2-3, with 7 bases that match TRBD1. CDR3 length: 14 residues. V shed 5 bases, J shed 4 bases, and the junction held 6 bases outside the gene matches. The V gene's germline CDR1 is SGHTA and CDR2 FQGTGA. The CDR3 is CASSRQGGADTQYF. The DNA of the CDR3 is TGTGCCAGCAGCCGACAGGGCGGTGCAGATACGCAGTATTTT.

The chain joins TRBV28 to TRBJ2-2; tentative D call: TRBD1 (6 bases). From germline, CDR1 is MDHEN and CDR2 SYDVKM. This CDR3 comprises 15 residues. V gave up 6 bases and J gave up 3 bases, with 14 bases separating them. CDR3: CASSPPAGDTGELFF. Here the CDR3 DNA reads TGTGCCAGCAGCCCCCCCGCAGGGGACACCGGGGAGCTGTTTTTT. Combining the CDR3 with reference TRBV28 and TRBJ2-2 gives the whole variable domain DVKVTQSSRYLVKRTGEKVFLECVQDMDHENMFWYRQDPGLGLRLIYFSYDVKMKEKGDIPEGYSVSREKKERFSLILESASTNQTSMYLCASSPPAGDTGELFFGEGSRLTVL.

This chain connects TRBV11-2 to TRBJ1-4, with TRBD1 as a possible D gene (5 bases). The ends were cut back, 7 bases at V and 3 bases at J, with 18 bases in the middle. Germline V gene sequence: CDR1 SGHAT, CDR2 FQNNGV. The CDR3 loop spans 16 amino acids. The CDR3 loop reads CASTTTRRGANEKLFF. In nucleotides, the CDR3 is TGTGCCAGCACTACGACACGGCGGGGGGCTAATGAAAAACTGTTTTTT.

The rearrangement links TRBV6-2 or TRBV6-3 to TRBJ2-7; D gene unclear. Per germline, CDR1 MNHEY and CDR2 SVGEGT. Between the trimmed V and J ends, which lost 1 base and 0 bases, there was a span of 7 bases. The CDR3 is made up of 14 amino acids. Here the CDR3 DNA reads TGTGCCAGCAGTTACTACGACAACTCCTACGAGCAGTACTTC. Encoded protein: CASSYYDNSYEQYF.

The chain employs TRBV24-1 and TRBJ2-5; 9 positions match TRBD2. CDR1 and CDR2 from the germline V gene are KGHDR and SFDVKD. The CDR3 is made up of 18 amino acids. J gave up 3 bases and V 3 bases, and 13 bases lay outside the gene matches. CDR3 in amino acids: CATSDPPGGGGAKETQYF. CDR3 sequence (DNA): TGTGCCACCAGTGATCCCCCCGGGGGCGGGGGGGCAAAAGAGACCCAGTACTTC.

CDR3 amino acids: CASSLSGRGETQYF. CDR3 DNA: TGTGCCAGCAGCTTATCGGGCAGGGGAGAGACCCAGTACTTC. The V call is TRBV7-9, the J call TRBJ2-5, with D maybe TRBD1 (6 bases). V was cut by 2 bases and J by 4 bases, with 11 bases left in between. This CDR3 contains 14 residues. CDR1 is SEHNR and CDR2 is FQNEAQ in the germline V gene (reference sequence).

The chain joins TRBV7-6 to TRBJ2-7; 12 bases align to TRBD2. The germline V gene encodes CDR1 SGHVS and CDR2 FNYEAQ. The CDR3 length is 14 residues. V lost 4 bases to trimming and J lost 6 bases; unmatched junction nucleotides: 4. The CDR3: CASSSPGLAGEQYF. DNA of the CDR3: TGTGCCAGCAGCTCCCCGGGACTAGCGGGCGAGCAGTACTTC. Together with reference TRBV7-6 and TRBJ2-7, the CDR3 gives the full variable domain: GAGVSQSPRYKVTKRGQDVALRCDPISGHVSLYWYRQALGQGPEFLTYFNYEAQQDKSGLPNDRFSAERPEGSISTLTIQRTEQRDSAMYRCASSSPGLAGEQYFGPGTRLTVT.

This rearrangement joins TRBV7-2 to TRBJ1-2; 7 positions agree with TRBD1. J gave up 4 bases and V 5 bases, and 7 bases lay outside the gene matches. In germline, CDR1 is SGHTA, CDR2 FQGNSA. CDR3 length: 14 residues. DNA of the CDR3: TGTGCCAGCAGCACCAGCCGGGACAGCTATGGCTACACCTTC. Translation gives CASSTSRDSYGYTF. Together with reference TRBV7-2 and TRBJ1-2, the CDR3 gives the full variable domain: GAGVSQSPSNKVTEKGKDVELRCDPISGHTALYWYRQSLGQGLEFLIYFQGNSAPDKSGLPSDRFSAERTGGSVSTLTIQRTQQEDSAVYLCASSTSRDSYGYTFGSGTRLTVV.

This clone has a handful of counts. The DNA of the CDR3 is TGTGCCAGCAGCTTTTGGGGCCGGGTTAATCAGCCCCAGCATTTT. It translates to CASSFWGRVNQPQHF. The rearrangement uses TRBV7-2 and TRBJ1-5, with D maybe TRBD1 (5 bases). Germline CDR1 SGHTA, CDR2 FQGNSA. The V end was cut by 3 bases, the J end by 4 bases, with 13 bases between. The CDR3 contains 15 residues.

The chain is built from TRBV7-9 and TRBJ1-2; the match to TRBD1 covers 7 bases. This CDR3 is 13 amino acids long. Germline V gene sequence: CDR1 SEHNR, CDR2 FQNEAQ (reference sequence). V shed 4 bases, J shed 8 bases, and the junction held 7 bases outside the gene matches. In DNA form, the CDR3 reads TGTGCCAGCAGCTCGACAGGGAGTCAAGGCTACACCTTC. It translates to CASSSTGSQGYTF.

The chain uses TRBV6-5 and TRBJ1-5, with D possibly being TRBD1 (5 bases). V was cut by 7 bases and J by 5 bases, with 15 bases left in between. CDR1 is MNHEY, CDR2 SVGAGI, per germline. This CDR3 is built from 14 residues. The CDR3 bases are TGTGCCAGCAAATTCCGGGGGACCTATCAGCCCCAGCATTTT. Its protein is CASKFRGTYQPQHF.

V usage is TRBV6-4 and J usage is TRBJ1-2, with D maybe TRBD1 (6 bases). The CDR3 has 14 residues. The V gene's germline CDR1 is MRHNA and CDR2 SNTAGT. V lost 6 bases and J lost 2, with 13 bases in between. This CDR3 is CASREFQGNYGYTF. The CDR3 DNA sequence: TGTGCCAGCAGGGAATTCCAGGGGAACTATGGCTACACCTTC.